This T cell receptor beta chain was recorded in a study of blood T cell repertoires in COVID-19. Study at large: Sample material is recorded as cDNA or gDNA derived from T cells, B-cell-depleted T cells, or PBMCs.

This table comes from immunoSEQ multiplex PCR, and its TCRdb copy is limited to in-frame clones, with some not included. This sample has about 130,000 clones, with around 80% found just once. The sample holds one count of this clone. Germline-derived CDR1 and CDR2 are MNHNY and SVGAGI (reference sequence). After removal of 0 bases from V and 7 bases from J, the junction contained 7 bases not matched to a gene. This CDR3 has 15 residues. The material sequenced was peripheral blood. The clonotype comes from a woman in her fifties or sixties with acute or convalescent COVID-19. The chain recombines TRBV6-6 with TRBJ1-2; 8 bases map to TRBD1. The CDR3 nucleotides read TGTGCCAGCAGTTACTCGGACAGGGAGGCTCTTGGCTACACCTTC. Amino acids: CASSYSDREALGYTF.